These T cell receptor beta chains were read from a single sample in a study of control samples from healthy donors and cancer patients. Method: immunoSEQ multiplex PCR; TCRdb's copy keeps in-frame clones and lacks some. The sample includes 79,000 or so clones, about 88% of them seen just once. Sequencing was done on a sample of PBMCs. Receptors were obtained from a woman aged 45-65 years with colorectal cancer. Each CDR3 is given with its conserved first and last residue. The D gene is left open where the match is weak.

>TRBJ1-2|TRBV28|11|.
TGTGCCAGCAGTGACCAACGGGGCTACACCTTC
CASSDQRGYTF
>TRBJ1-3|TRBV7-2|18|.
TGTGCCAGCAGCCCGAGGGGACACCTTACTGCCTCTGGAAACACCATATATTTT
CASSPRGHLTASGNTIYF
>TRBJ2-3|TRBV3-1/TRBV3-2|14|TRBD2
TGTGCCAGCAGCACTCGGGGGGGCCGGGCTACGCAGTATTTT
CASSTRGGRATQYF
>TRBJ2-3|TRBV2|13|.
TGTGCCAGCAGAGGGACTTCAACAGATACGCAGTATTTT
CASRGTSTDTQYF
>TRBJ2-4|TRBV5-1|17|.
TGCGCCAGCAGCCCAGCAGGCCTTTCCAACACCAAAAACATTCAGTACTTC
CASSPAGLSNTKNIQYF
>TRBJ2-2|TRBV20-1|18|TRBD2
TGCAGTGCTAGTGTAGGCGGGGGGCAATCAATGAACACCGGGGAGCTGTTTTTT
CSASVGGGQSMNTGELFF
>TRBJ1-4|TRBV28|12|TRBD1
TGTGCCAGCACCGGGACAGGGGGAAAACTGTTTTTT
CASTGTGGKLFF
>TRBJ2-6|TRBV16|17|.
TGTGCCAGCAGCCAAGATCTGGGGCCGGGAGGGGCCAACGTCCTGACTTTC
CASSQDLGPGGANVLTF
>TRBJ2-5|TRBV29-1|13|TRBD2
TGCAGCTTCATCCGGGGGGGAGGGGAGACCCAGTACTTC
CSFIRGGGETQYF
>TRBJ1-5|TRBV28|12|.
TGTGCCAGCACCTTGGCGGGCCAGCCCCAGCATTTT
CASTLAGQPQHF